The rows below give T cell receptor beta chains drawn from one sample of a study of T-cell reconstitution after alpha-beta-depleted transplantation in children. TCRdb re-called the PCR reads through MiXCR, storing one row per CDR3 protein. In the table there are about 1,000,000 distinct CDR3 sequences, roughly 31% of which are singletons. The source material was PBMCs, mostly from graft donor cells, sampled 360 days after TCRalphabeta/CD19-depleted stem cell transplant. The receptors come from a boy younger than two who had a stem cell transplant for SCID, so the T cells may come from the graft donor. Each CDR3 is given without its conserved first and last residue.

j_gene,v_gene,CDR3aa
TRBJ1-6,TRBV9,ASSDQMGGLNNSPLH
TRBJ2-1,TRBV5-1,ASSWGPTSGSPNEQF
TRBJ2-2,TRBV12-3/TRBV12-4,ATRTSGSGELF
TRBJ2-2,TRBV7-6,ASSMPGQGSGELF
TRBJ2-1,TRBV13,ASSLGLGVVLGNEQF
TRBJ2-3,TRBV7-9,ASSRGLAVSSTDTQY
TRBJ2-1,TRBV4-1,ASSQAPAGGTYNEQF
TRBJ1-5,TRBV18,ASSPEGSINQPQH
TRBJ1-6,TRBV24-1,ATSTLWQGNSPLH
TRBJ1-6,TRBV30,AWGFNSPLH
TRBJ2-1,TRBV5-1,ASSWGRQGYNEQF
TRBJ1-6,TRBV2,ASSDFKASPLH
TRBJ1-1,TRBV19,ASSYDRGRLNTEAF
TRBJ2-7,TRBV9,ASSPGLETSEQY
TRBJ1-2,TRBV7-2,ASSRSTGPFNYGYT
TRBJ1-2,TRBV20-1,SARWEFGYT
TRBJ2-1,TRBV7-9,ASSPPQGYNEQF
TRBJ2-2,TRBV10-3,AISELLAGELF
TRBJ2-7,TRBV12-3/TRBV12-4,ASSTYRVHQEYEQY
TRBJ2-1,TRBV5-1,ASSPGSLAGYNEQF
TRBJ2-7,TRBV6-5,ASSSGTGLYEQY
TRBJ2-2,TRBV27,ASSLDPDRGSTGELF
TRBJ2-1,TRBV5-1,ASSAQGGNEQF
TRBJ2-1,TRBV29-1,SVDNGGLVYLEQF
TRBJ2-7,TRBV7-6,ASSPYGGSYEQY
TRBJ1-5,TRBV15,ATSRVDQPQH
TRBJ2-5,TRBV25-1,ASSDLGPQETQY
TRBJ1-1,TRBV12-3/TRBV12-4,ASSPDGTLNTEAF
TRBJ2-2,TRBV9,ASSQYGPGTGELF
TRBJ2-7,TRBV12-3/TRBV12-4,ASSLRGSEQY
TRBJ1-3,TRBV9,ASSVGGVSGNTIY
TRBJ2-4,TRBV29-1,SAITGGENIQY
TRBJ1-2,TRBV12-3/TRBV12-4,ASTLGGGYT
TRBJ2-7,TRBV20-1,SATRGTYEQY
TRBJ1-6,TRBV6-1,ASSRDPAGPLH
TRBJ2-7,TRBV15,ATSGLIFPGEQY
TRBJ1-1,TRBV29-1,SVKTGQTMNTEAF
TRBJ1-4,TRBV7-2,ASSPRDVHEKLF
TRBJ2-7,TRBV6-1,ASSPPLSSYEQY
TRBJ2-1,TRBV20-1,SARPPYNEQF